What follows are 15 T cell receptor beta chains derived from one specimen sequenced in a study of T cell clones after liver transplantation. The protocol was immunoSEQ multiplex PCR, while the TCRdb copy is restricted to in-frame clones and leaves out a portion. Altogether fewer than 45,000 clones are present, about 86% being singletons, with the ten largest covering 2% to 3%. The input for sequencing was CD4+ T cells from blood, taken 24 months after liver transplant. The receptors derive from a human patient who received a liver transplant. Certain T cells may be donor cells from the graft.

The CDR3 bases are TGTGCCAGCAGTGAGGGACAGACAAACACTGAAGCTTTCTTT. It yields the protein CASSEGQTNTEAFF. V usage is TRBV9 and J usage is TRBJ1-1; 7 nucleotides align to TRBD1. This CDR3 region has 14 residues. Germline V lookup: CDR1 SGDLS, CDR2 YYNGEE. V lost 5 bases, J lost 2 bases, and 6 bases stayed unmatched.

This chain connects TRBV19 to TRBJ1-5, with TRBD1 identical over 8 bases. There are 15 residues in the CDR3. Germline trimming cut 4 bases from V and 6 bases from J; bases unmatched to any gene: 8. Per the germline V gene, CDR1 is LNHDA and CDR2 is SQIVND (reference sequence). The CDR3 DNA reads TGTGCCAGTAGTAGTAACAGGGGGATTAGTCAGCCCCAGCATTTT. Its protein product is CASSSNRGISQPQHF.

This clone was seen just once. The junction and the germline gene differ at one end; a read error may be behind it. The gene calls are TRBV27 and TRBJ2-1; 10 positions agree with TRBD2. The CDR3 length is 16 residues. The germline gives CDR1 MNHEY, CDR2 SMNVEV (reference sequence). CDR3 residues: CVSSLISGRERDEQFF. The CDR3 DNA sequence: TGTGTCAGCAGTTTGATAAGCGGGAGGGAGAGGGATGAGCAGTTCTTC.

The V gene is TRBV9, the J gene TRBJ1-4, with D unresolved. Germline V gene lookup returns CDR1 SGDLS and CDR2 YYNGEE. Trimming shortened V by 1 base and J by 2 bases, and 6 bases separated the two germline ends. This CDR3 is 14 amino acids long. Here the CDR3 DNA reads TGTGCCAGCAGCGTAAGCGGGACTAATGAAAAACTGTTTTTT. Protein sequence: CASSVSGTNEKLFF.

The V and J genes are TRBV7-2 and TRBJ2-3; TRBD2 matches at 10 bases. The CDR3 spans 16 residues. After removal of 2 bases from V and 5 bases from J, the junction contained 7 bases not matched to a gene. CDR1 and CDR2 from the germline V gene are SGHTA and FQGNSA. CDR3 loop: CASSLRLAGVKDTQYF. DNA for the CDR3: TGTGCCAGCAGCTTACGGCTAGCGGGAGTCAAAGATACGCAGTATTTT.

The V gene is TRBV11-2, the J gene TRBJ1-2; D is possibly TRBD1 (5 bases). This CDR3 region has 16 residues. Trimming took 2 bases from V and 4 from J, leaving 17 bases between them. Per the germline V gene, CDR1 is SGHAT and CDR2 is FQNNGV. The CDR3 spells CASSLIGGAQGYGYTF. CDR3 DNA sequence: TGTGCCAGCAGCTTAATTGGTGGGGCGCAAGGCTATGGCTACACCTTC.

The chain recombines TRBV7-9 with TRBJ1-1, with TRBD1 identical over 8 bases. The V gene's germline CDR1 is SEHNR and CDR2 FQNEAQ (reference sequence). Trimming took 5 bases from V and 5 from J; bases not matched to a gene: 19. This CDR3 has 18 residues. The CDR3 region is CASSRSTRTGSRETEAFF. CDR3 bases: TGTGCCAGCAGCCGAAGCACCAGGACAGGGAGTAGGGAGACTGAAGCTTTCTTT.

J is TRBJ1-6 and V is TRBV11-2; tentative D call: TRBD1 (5 bases). Trimming removed 6 bases from V and 5 bases from J, with 14 bases in between. Germline CDR1 reads SGHAT; CDR2 reads FQNNGV. CDR3 length: 15 residues. CDR3 DNA: TGTGCCAGCAGGAGTGTTAAGGGGAATAATTCACCCCTCCACTTT. The encoded protein is CASRSVKGNNSPLHF.

This clone showed up just a few times. The chain joins TRBV6-5 to TRBJ1-2; 7 bases agree with TRBD1. After removal of 4 bases from V and 7 bases from J, the junction contained 6 bases not matched to a gene. Germline CDR1 is MNHEY and CDR2 is SVGAGI. The CDR3 consists of 13 residues. The CDR3, as DNA: TGTGCCAGCAGTTCACAGGGGAAAGGTGGCTACACCTTC. Translation: CASSSQGKGGYTF.

The genes are TRBV29-1 and TRBJ2-5, with a weak D call TRBD2 (6 bases). The CDR3 consists of 14 residues. The ends were cut back, 5 bases at V and 0 bases at J, with 13 bases in the middle. CDR1 is SQVTM, CDR2 ANQGSEA, per germline. CDR3: CSVLTRSYQETQYF. CDR3 bases: TGCAGCGTTTTGACTAGGAGTTACCAAGAGACCCAGTACTTC.

A remark on this clone: The sample holds other DNA sequences that translate to the same CDR3. CDR3 DNA sequence: TGCGCCAGCAGCCCGAAGAACACCGGGGAGCTGTTTTTT. It yields the protein CASSPKNTGELFF. The V call is TRBV5-1, the J call TRBJ2-2; the D is unclear. V lost 4 bases and J 1 base, leaving 5 bases between the germline ends. Germline-derived CDR1 and CDR2 are SGHRS and YFSETQ. This CDR3 is built from 13 residues. The variable domain in full, completed from reference TRBV5-1 and TRBJ2-2, reads KAGVTQTPRYLIKTRGQQVTLSCSPISGHRSVSWYQQTPGQGLQFLFEYFSETQRNKGNFPGRFSGRQFSNSRSEMNVSTLELGDSALYLCASSPKNTGELFFGEGSRLTVL.

J is TRBJ1-2 and V is TRBV4-2; weak D call: TRBD1 (5 bases). The CDR3 consists of 14 residues. V was cut by 1 base and J by 4 bases, with 10 bases left in between. Germline V gene lookup returns CDR1 LGHNA and CDR2 YNFKEQ. For the CDR3, the DNA is TGTGCCAGCAGCCAAGGAGGGGTAGTCTATGGCTACACCTTC. Amino acids: CASSQGGVVYGYTF.

This clone occurred a few times. The gene calls are TRBV7-3 and TRBJ1-1; D gene ambiguous. The germline V gene has CDR1 SGHTA and CDR2 FQGTGA. V was cut by 5 bases and J by 3 bases, with 10 bases left in between. This CDR3 spans 13 amino acids. The CDR3 sequence: CASSQSMYTEAFF. The CDR3 DNA is TGTGCCAGCAGCCAATCTATGTACACTGAAGCTTTCTTT.

The chain joins TRBV5-4 to TRBJ2-7; TRBD1 matches 8 bases. V shed 1 base and J 1 base; nucleotides not matched to a gene: 4. The CDR3 covers 15 residues. Looked up from germline, CDR1 is SGHNT and CDR2 is YYREEE (reference sequence). DNA of the CDR3: TGTGCCAGCAGCTTGCCGACAGGGGAATCCTACGAGCAGTACTTC. It yields the protein CASSLPTGESYEQYF.

This clone has only one observation. This chain links TRBV5-4 with TRBJ2-5; TRBD2 aligns across 12 bases. The CDR3 totals 17 residues. Germline trimming cut 0 bases from V and 6 bases from J; bases unmatched to any gene: 9. The germline gives CDR1 SGHNT, CDR2 YYREEE (reference sequence). CDR3 bases: TGTGCCAGCAGCTTGGTGGCTAGCGGGGGGGCTCCGAAGACCCAGTACTTC. Translating gives CASSLVASGGAPKTQYF.